The 18 T cell receptor beta chains presented below share a single source sample, sequenced in a study of blood T cell repertoires in COVID-19. Method: immunoSEQ multiplex PCR; TCRdb's copy keeps in-frame clones and lacks some. Among 150,000 to 200,000 clones listed, about 86% were seen once. Sequences were obtained from peripheral blood. Source of these receptors: a man between 18 and 35 years old with active or convalescent COVID-19.

V is TRBV5-6 and J is TRBJ1-5; 10 positions agree with TRBD1. With V trimmed by 4 bases and J by 7 bases, 5 bases remained unmatched. CDR1 is SGHDT, CDR2 YYEEEE, per germline. CDR3 size: 14 residues. DNA of the CDR3: TGTGCCAGCAGCCGACAGGGGGCAAGGCAGCCCCAGCATTTT. This sequence encodes CASSRQGARQPQHF.

V gene TRBV15 combines with J gene TRBJ2-5; D unresolved. CDR3 length: 14 amino acids. Looked up from germline, CDR1 is LNHNV and CDR2 is YYDKDF (reference sequence). Trimming took 4 bases from V and 2 from J, leaving 11 bases between them. The CDR3 spells CATSTAPGQETQYF. For the CDR3, the DNA is TGTGCCACCAGCACAGCCCCAGGTCAAGAGACCCAGTACTTC.

This clone was picked up a small number of times. The V and J genes are TRBV28 and TRBJ1-1, with TRBD1 matching 8 bases. With V trimmed by 6 bases and J by 3 bases, 6 bases remained unmatched. Germline CDR1 MDHEN, CDR2 SYDVKM. This CDR3 has 14 amino acids. CDR3 sequence: CASRQPGGYTEAFF. The DNA for the CDR3 is TGTGCCAGCAGACAACCAGGGGGCTACACTGAAGCTTTCTTT.

In its sample, this clone was seen a few times. This chain connects TRBV28 to TRBJ1-4; TRBD1 aligns across 8 bases. CDR3 length equals 15 residues. V gave up 6 bases and J gave up 8 bases; unmatched junction bases: 11. Germline CDR1 is MDHEN and CDR2 is SYDVKM. CDR3 sequence (DNA): TGTGCCAGCAGAGACACCGGGACAGGTTACGAAAAACTGTTTTTT. Its protein is CASRDTGTGYEKLFF.

The chain joins TRBV6-4 to TRBJ2-1, with TRBD2 as a possible D gene (6 bases). The CDR3 sequence is 14 residues long. V dropped 6 bases and J dropped 0 bases, with 9 bases sitting between them. Germline V lookup: CDR1 MRHNA, CDR2 SNTAGT. The CDR3 region is CASSTGDSYNEQFF. DNA of the CDR3: TGTGCCAGCAGCACGGGAGACTCCTACAATGAGCAGTTCTTC.

The J gene is TRBJ2-1, the V gene TRBV11-3; D might be TRBD1 (6 bases). This CDR3 is 15 amino acids long. CDR1 and CDR2 (germline): SGHNT, YENEEA. Trimming took 4 bases from V and 2 from J, leaving 12 bases between them. The DNA for the CDR3 is TGTGCCAGCAGCTCCAGGGGATTCACCTACAATGAGCAGTTCTTC. It specifies CASSSRGFTYNEQFF.

The J gene is TRBJ2-3, the V gene TRBV7-8, with TRBD2 identical over 8 bases. CDR1 and CDR2 (germline): SGHVS, FQNEAQ. CDR3 size: 16 residues. V lost 7 bases and J lost 2; bases outside the gene matches: 11. DNA of the CDR3: TGTGCCAGCACCCTAATGGAGCGGGGGACCACAGATACGCAGTATTTT. Residues: CASTLMERGTTDTQYF.

CDR3 region: CASGEQGNKNIQYF. Here the CDR3 DNA reads TGTGCCAGCGGAGAACAGGGGAACAAAAACATTCAGTACTTC. The genes are TRBV4-2 and TRBJ2-4; 7 bases align to TRBD1. V was pared by 8 bases and J by 3 bases, with 7 bases of the junction left unmatched. The CDR3 length is 14 residues. Germline CDR1 LGHNA, CDR2 YNFKEQ.

Only one count was recorded for this clone. V is TRBV28 and J is TRBJ1-5; 10 bases are a match to TRBD1. CDR3 length equals 15 residues. From germline, CDR1 is MDHEN and CDR2 SYDVKM. With 4 bases clipped from V and 6 bases from J, the junction kept 6 bases outside the gene matches. The chain's CDR3 is CASSSLGTGVQPQHF. Here the CDR3 DNA reads TGTGCCAGCAGTTCCCTTGGGACAGGGGTTCAGCCCCAGCATTTT.

CDR3 in DNA: TGTGCCTGGATCTGGCCGGGCAGGGGGCAGGTGACCTTC. This encodes CAWIWPGRGQVTF. The V gene is TRBV30, the J gene TRBJ1-2, with TRBD1 matching over 8 bases. The CDR3 has 13 residues. V lost 4 bases to trimming and J lost 14 bases; unmatched junction nucleotides: 15. Germline lookup yields CDR1 GTSNPN and CDR2 SVGIG (reference sequence).

This clone occurred a few times. The CDR3 nucleotides are TGTGCTAGTGGTTTGTCCGTGGTTCCAGGGGACACTGAAGCTTTCTTT. As protein: CASGLSVVPGDTEAFF. The chain combines TRBV12-5 with TRBJ1-1; the D gene is possibly TRBD1 (6 bases). V gave up 2 bases and J gave up 3 bases, with 16 bases separating them. Germline-derived CDR1 and CDR2 are LGHNT and FRNRAP. The CDR3 covers 16 residues.

The chain has TRBV7-2 and TRBJ1-1; the D is unclear. Trimming shortened V by 1 base and J by 3 bases, and 12 bases separated the two germline ends. There are 15 residues in the CDR3. The germline V gene encodes CDR1 SGHTA and CDR2 FQGNSA. CDR3 coding DNA: TGTGCCAGCAGCTTAGACGCGGGGTTTGACACTGAAGCTTTCTTT. Its translation: CASSLDAGFDTEAFF. Using reference TRBV7-2 and TRBJ1-1 for the parts outside the CDR3, the full variable domain is GAGVSQSPSNKVTEKGKDVELRCDPISGHTALYWYRQSLGQGLEFLIYFQGNSAPDKSGLPSDRFSAERTGGSVSTLTIQRTQQEDSAVYLCASSLDAGFDTEAFFGQGTRLTVV.

The genes are TRBV20-1 and TRBJ2-7; the match to TRBD1 covers 8 bases. The length of the CDR3 is 13 residues. The germline CDR1 and CDR2 sequences are DFQATT and SNEGSKA (reference sequence). The V and J ends lost 3 bases and 3 bases, in that order; junction bases with no gene match: 4. This CDR3 is CSASAGGFYEQYF. The CDR3, as DNA: TGCAGTGCTAGTGCAGGGGGCTTCTACGAGCAGTACTTC.

J is TRBJ2-1 and V is TRBV9; 8 bases fit TRBD2. Germline V gene data show CDR1 as SGDLS and CDR2 as YYNGEE. The CDR3 contains 16 residues. Trimming removed 0 bases from V and 9 bases from J; junction bases left unmatched: 11. CDR3: CASSVAAGGYGGEQFF. The CDR3 DNA reads TGTGCCAGCAGCGTAGCGGCGGGAGGCTATGGGGGTGAGCAGTTCTTC.

This chain uses TRBV5-1 with TRBJ2-6; no reliable D call. The CDR3 sequence is 14 residues long. Trimming removed 5 bases at V and 2 bases at J, with 8 bases between. Germline V gene data show CDR1 as SGHRS and CDR2 as YFSETQ. Here the CDR3 reads CASRDLTGANVLTF. Written as DNA, the CDR3 is TGCGCCAGCAGAGACTTAACTGGGGCCAACGTCCTGACTTTC.

The chain recombines TRBV6-2 or TRBV6-3 with TRBJ2-3; TRBD1 agrees at 7 bases. The CDR3 sequence is 14 residues long. Germline lookup yields CDR1 MNHEY and CDR2 SVGEGT. V lost 4 bases to trimming and J lost 8 bases; unmatched junction nucleotides: 9. CDR3 in DNA: TGTGCCAGCAGTTCTGTAGGGGGCGAGGTTACGCAGTATTTT. It specifies CASSSVGGEVTQYF.

V is TRBV5-4 and J is TRBJ2-2; 7 bases are shared with TRBD1. There are 15 residues in the CDR3. Germline-derived CDR1 and CDR2 are SGHNT and YYREEE (reference sequence). Trimming at V came to 3 bases and at J to 4 bases, leaving 6 bases not matched to a gene. CDR3 residues: CASSSKDRPTGELFF. In DNA form, the CDR3 reads TGTGCCAGCAGCTCAAAGGACAGGCCCACCGGGGAGCTGTTTTTT. Combining the CDR3 with reference TRBV5-4 and TRBJ2-2 gives the whole variable domain ETGVTQSPTHLIKTRGQQVTLRCSSQSGHNTVSWYQQALGQGPQFIFQYYREEENGRGNFPPRFSGLQFPNYSSELNVNALELDDSALYLCASSSKDRPTGELFFGEGSRLTVL.

The chain links TRBV7-2 to TRBJ2-1; 11 bases agree with TRBD2. The V gene's germline CDR1 is SGHTA and CDR2 FQGNSA. CDR3 size: 18 residues. J was trimmed by 7 bases and V by 0 bases; bases with no gene match: 11. Here the CDR3 reads CASSLAPLTSGSKNEQFF. The CDR3 DNA reads as TGTGCCAGCAGCTTAGCTCCCCTAACTAGCGGGAGTAAGAATGAGCAGTTCTTC.